What follows describes a single T cell receptor (beta chain). Original analysis: Counts of nucleated cells, estimated from reference gene primer amplification, were obtained. Assay: immunoSEQ multiplex PCR; the TCRdb copy retains only in-frame clones and omits some. V, J and clone size were drawn from that table, and D and trimming were deduced from the DNA. The sample consists of 150,000 to 200,000 clones, more than 60% of them appearing once. The data were obtained in a study of blood T cell repertoires in COVID-19. Background on the study: COVID-19 samples from acute and convalescent phases originated in the United States, Italy and Spain. The analysed material was cDNA or gDNA that came from T cells, B-cell-depleted T cells, or PBMCs.

The CDR3 contains 15 residues. The V gene's germline CDR1 is MDHEN and CDR2 SYDVKM. J was trimmed by 7 bases and V by 2 bases; bases with no gene match: 8. The sample comprised peripheral blood. The J gene is TRBJ2-3, the V gene TRBV28; TRBD2 aligns across 8 bases. The receptor was isolated from a man aged 45 to 65 who had recovered from COVID-19. The CDR3 protein is CASSLHSGLAYTQYF. CDR3 DNA sequence: TGTGCCAGCAGTTTACATAGTGGACTAGCCTATACGCAGTATTTT. The variable domain in full, with the rest retrieved from reference TRBV28 and TRBJ2-3, is DVKVTQSSRYLVKRTGEKVFLECVQDMDHENMFWYRQDPGLGLRLIYFSYDVKMKEKGDIPEGYSVSREKKERFSLILESASTNQTSMYLCASSLHSGLAYTQYFGPGTRLTVL.